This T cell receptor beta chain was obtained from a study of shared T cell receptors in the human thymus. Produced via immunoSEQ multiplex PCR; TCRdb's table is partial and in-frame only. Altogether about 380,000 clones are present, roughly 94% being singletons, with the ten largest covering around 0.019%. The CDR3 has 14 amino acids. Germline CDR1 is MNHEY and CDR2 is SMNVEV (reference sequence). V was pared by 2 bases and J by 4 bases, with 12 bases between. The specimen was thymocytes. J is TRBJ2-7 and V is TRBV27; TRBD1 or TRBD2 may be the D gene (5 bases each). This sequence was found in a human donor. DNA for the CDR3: TGTGCCAGCAGTTTAAAGCAGAGGGGATACGAGCAGTACTTC. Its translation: CASSLKQRGYEQYF.